This TCR beta chain emerged from a study of beta chain features in type 1 diabetes. Points from the study as a whole: HLA influence on TCRB rearrangement stayed unresolved here. VDJ junctions from patients with type 1 diabetes contained fewer insertions and more deletions. Type 1 diabetes patients showed a moderate but significant shortening of TCRB CDR3s in all four CD4+ subsets. PCR may have favored shorter templates equally in patients and controls.

As regards this clone: The antigen is not known.

Since all of the isolated RNA was reverse transcribed, expressed TCRB transcripts were what got sequenced. Naive, central memory and regulatory T cell samples produced a mean of about 3.5 million reads. Assay: immunoSEQ multiplex PCR; the TCRdb copy retains only in-frame clones and omits some. The data contain 250,000 to 350,000 clones, about 13% of them singletons. The germline CDR1 and CDR2 sequences are SGHDT and YYEEEE. CDR3 length: 15 amino acids. Trimming removed 4 bases from V and 4 bases from J; junction bases left unmatched: 8. The receptor comes from a man between 25 and 39 years old with type 1 diabetes. Material: naive CD4+ T cells from blood. The genes are TRBV5-6 and TRBJ1-3, with 7 nucleotides matching TRBD1. The CDR3 loop reads CASSTRQGSGNTIYF. As DNA, the CDR3 is TGTGCCAGCAGCACCCGACAGGGATCAGGAAACACCATATATTTT.